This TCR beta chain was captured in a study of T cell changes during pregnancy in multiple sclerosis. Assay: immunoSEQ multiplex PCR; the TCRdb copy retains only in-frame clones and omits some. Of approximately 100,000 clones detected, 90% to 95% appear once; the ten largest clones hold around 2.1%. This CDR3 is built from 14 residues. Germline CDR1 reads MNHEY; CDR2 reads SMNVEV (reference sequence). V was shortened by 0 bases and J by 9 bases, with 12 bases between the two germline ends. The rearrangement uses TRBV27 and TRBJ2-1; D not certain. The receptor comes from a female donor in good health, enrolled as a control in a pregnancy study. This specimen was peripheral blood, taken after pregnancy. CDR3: CASSLSTTPGEQFF. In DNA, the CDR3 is TGTGCCAGCAGTTTATCTACCACGCCCGGTGAGCAGTTCTTC.